This is a list of T cell receptor beta chains from one sample in a study of ipilimumab plus nivolumab after autologous stem cell transplantation. Repertoires were generated with immunoSEQ multiplex PCR, while TCRdb's copy carries only in-frame clones and drops some. The sample consists of about 12,000 clones, roughly three quarters of them appearing once. Sequenced material: PBMCs, taken in a trial of ipilimumab plus nivolumab as post-transplant consolidation. These receptors were taken from a male donor with diffuse large B-cell lymphoma. Both conserved end residues are part of each CDR3. D genes are given only for firm matches. Clone sizes are given selectively: once, few, many, or a class where the clone is expanded.

d_gene: -
v_gene: TRBV6-6
abundance: few
j_gene: TRBJ1-1
CDR3nt: TGTGCCAGCAGTTACCCCGAGACTGAAGCTTTCTTT
CDR3aa: CASSYPETEAFF

d_gene: -
v_gene: TRBV5-5
abundance: medium-sized
j_gene: TRBJ1-4
CDR3nt: TGTGCCAGCAGCTTGGGGTCTAGCCCCAATGAAAAACTGTTTTTT
CDR3aa: CASSLGSSPNEKLFF

d_gene: TRBD2
v_gene: TRBV5-1
abundance: -
j_gene: TRBJ2-1
CDR3nt: TGCGCCAGCAGCCCCGCCGGGGGGGGCAGGAATGAGCAGTTCTTC
CDR3aa: CASSPAGGGRNEQFF

d_gene: TRBD2
v_gene: TRBV7-6
abundance: few
j_gene: TRBJ2-3
CDR3nt: TGTGCCAGCAGCTTAGAACTAGCGGGGTTTGATACGCAGTATTTT
CDR3aa: CASSLELAGFDTQYF

d_gene: TRBD2
v_gene: TRBV27
abundance: -
j_gene: TRBJ2-7
CDR3nt: TGTGCCAGCAGGCCTTTAGGACTAGCTTACGAGCAGTACTTC
CDR3aa: CASRPLGLAYEQYF

d_gene: -
v_gene: TRBV6-4
abundance: -
j_gene: TRBJ1-2
CDR3nt: TGTGCCAGCAGTGACTCTTTTCCGGCTGCTGGCTACACCTTC
CDR3aa: CASSDSFPAAGYTF

d_gene: -
v_gene: TRBV6-1
abundance: -
j_gene: TRBJ1-1
CDR3nt: TGTGCCAGCTACTTGGGGGGGGTGTCGAACACTGAAGCTTTCTTT
CDR3aa: CASYLGGVSNTEAFF

d_gene: -
v_gene: TRBV7-8
abundance: medium-sized
j_gene: TRBJ1-1
CDR3nt: TGTGCCAGCAGCCGAGGAGGATCGGGGCCGAACACTGAAGCTTTCTTT
CDR3aa: CASSRGGSGPNTEAFF

d_gene: TRBD1
v_gene: TRBV7-2
abundance: -
j_gene: TRBJ1-1
CDR3nt: TGTGCCAGCAGCTTAGGAGGGACAGCCTCTGAAGCTTTCTTT
CDR3aa: CASSLGGTASEAFF

d_gene: -
v_gene: TRBV7-8
abundance: few
j_gene: TRBJ1-5
CDR3nt: TGTGCCAGCAGCGGCCCCCGCAGGAATGGCAATCAGCCCCAGCATTTT
CDR3aa: CASSGPRRNGNQPQHF

d_gene: -
v_gene: TRBV9
abundance: -
j_gene: TRBJ2-5
CDR3nt: TGTGCCAGCAGCGTATCCCGCCGGGCGTGGTACCAAGAGACCCAGTACTTC
CDR3aa: CASSVSRRAWYQETQYF

d_gene: TRBD2
v_gene: TRBV9
abundance: -
j_gene: TRBJ2-1
CDR3nt: TGTGCCAGCAGCGTAGCAGCGGGAGGGTACAATGAGCAGTTCTTC
CDR3aa: CASSVAAGGYNEQFF

d_gene: -
v_gene: TRBV11-2
abundance: once
j_gene: TRBJ1-1
CDR3nt: TGTGCCAGCAGCCCCCCAGGGAGGGAGAATGAAGCTTTCTTT
CDR3aa: CASSPPGRENEAFF

d_gene: TRBD2
v_gene: TRBV27
abundance: -
j_gene: TRBJ2-7
CDR3nt: TGTGCCAGCAGTTCTCTAGCGGGAGGGTTTCTAGGGTACGAGCAGTACTTC
CDR3aa: CASSSLAGGFLGYEQYF

d_gene: -
v_gene: TRBV28
abundance: -
j_gene: TRBJ2-5
CDR3nt: TGTGCCAGCACTGAGTACCAAGAGACCCAGTACTTC
CDR3aa: CASTEYQETQYF

d_gene: TRBD1
v_gene: TRBV4-1
abundance: -
j_gene: TRBJ1-4
CDR3nt: TGCGCCAGCAGCCAAGTTGCCGGGACAGCGAATGAAAAACTGTTTTTT
CDR3aa: CASSQVAGTANEKLFF

d_gene: -
v_gene: TRBV14
abundance: -
j_gene: TRBJ2-3
CDR3nt: TGTGCCAGCAGCGTAGCGGATCTGAAGGATACGCAGTATTTT
CDR3aa: CASSVADLKDTQYF